This T cell receptor (beta chain) was sequenced in a study of regulatory T cells in long-lasting Graves disease. Study findings and constraints: Public clonotype sharing was higher in persistent than newly diagnosed patients. Peripheral blood was the sole material, not thyroid tissue.

Documented time point: persistent/refractory GD, antithyroid drugs over 5 years with positive TRAb. RNA from PBMCs was the source of the TCR library. Criteria from the American Thyroid Association guidelines were applied to diagnose Graves' disease. Libraries of TCR beta came from iRepertoire HTBI primers plus Arm-PCR of CDR3 regions. TCRdb re-derived calls from the multiplex PCR reads in MiXCR, one entry per CDR3 protein. The sample carries more than 350,000 distinct CDR3 sequences, 20% to 25% recorded once. Germline CDR1 reads SGHTA; CDR2 reads FQGTGA. Trimming shortened V by 5 bases and J by 2 bases, and 7 bases separated the two germline ends. This CDR3 has 14 residues. This clonotype was observed a handful of times. Its target is unknown.

The chain uses TRBV7-3 and TRBJ2-6; tentatively, D is TRBD2 (5 bases). This specimen was peripheral blood mononuclear cells (PBMCs), taken when the disease was refractory, from a patient treated with antithyroid drugs. The sequence was obtained from a female donor with Graves disease. The CDR3 reads CASSRAAGANVLTF. In nucleotides, the CDR3 is TGTGCCAGCAGCCGAGCGGCTGGGGCCAACGTCCTGACTTTC. The whole variable domain, remainder taken from reference TRBV7-3 and TRBJ2-6, is GAGVSQTPSNKVTEKGKYVELRCDPISGHTALYWYRQSLGQGPEFLIYFQGTGAADDSGLPNDRFFAVRPEGSVSTLKIQRTERGDSAVYLCASSRAAGANVLTFGAGSRLTVL.